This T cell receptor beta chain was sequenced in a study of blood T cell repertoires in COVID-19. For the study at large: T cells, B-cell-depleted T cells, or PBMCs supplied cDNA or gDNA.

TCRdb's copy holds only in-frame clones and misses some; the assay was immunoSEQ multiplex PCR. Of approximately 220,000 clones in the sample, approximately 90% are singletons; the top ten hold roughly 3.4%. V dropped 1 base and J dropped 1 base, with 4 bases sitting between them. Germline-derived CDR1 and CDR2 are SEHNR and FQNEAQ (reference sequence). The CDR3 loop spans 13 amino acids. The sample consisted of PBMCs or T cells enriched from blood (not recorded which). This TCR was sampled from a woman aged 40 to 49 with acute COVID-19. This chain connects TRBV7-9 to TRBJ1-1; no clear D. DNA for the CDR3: TGTGCCAGCAGCTTAGACAGGAACACTGAAGCTTTCTTT. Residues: CASSLDRNTEAFF.